This T cell receptor (beta chain) was found in a study of early T cells in non-severe SARS-CoV-2 infection listed by TCRdb under 2021. About the investigation overall: TCR sequencing used bulk RNA from unsorted whole blood, so alpha and beta chains could not be paired.

The study was a case-control design nested within a healthcare worker cohort in London, UK, with weekly nasopharyngeal swab PCR tests and blood sampling. Between 23 and 31 March 2020, the week of the UK lockdown, healthcare workers were enrolled and then followed up weekly for as long as 16 weeks. This clonotype was observed at least ten times. It has no known antigen specificity. Qualities for individual bases were not recorded, and no much larger clone is one base off. Including cysteine and phenylalanine, the CDR3 has 14 amino acids. The retained sequence is limited to the CDR3, 42 bases, with the frame set at the first base. Clipping removes 4 bases from V and 4 bases from J, with 5 as the unmatched junction base count. The library came from 5' RACE. The sequencer was a NextSeq 500. The TCR library protocol attached unique molecular identifiers to individual cDNA molecules to correct for sequencing error and PCR bias. Both TCR alpha and beta chains were sequenced, and tight co-correlation was observed between alpha and beta sequence abundances in each sample. In the paper's pipeline: V gene, J gene and CDR3 annotation of TCR sequences was performed with Decombinator V4. TCRs were defined as expanded if a significant change between any two time points was detected under a Poisson model with p below 0.0001. TCR abundances were normalised to the total number of TCRs sequenced per sample and were expressed as counts per million. TRAV1-2 paired with TRAJ12, TRAJ20 or TRAJ33 defined MAIT TCRs, while TRAV10 paired with TRAJ18 defined iNKT TCRs. A search of VDJdb, accessed on 1 November 2021, was run for TCRs annotated to CMV, EBV and SARS-CoV-2, with TCRs annotated for multiple antigens excluded. The raw public reads went through TCRdb reprocessing: fastp at Q25, MiXCR clone calling, in-frame beta chains kept. Rows merge per CDR3 protein into single entries with the most common DNA and genes. The V and J calls were determined by TCRdb, not by the authors. This sample holds under 100,000 distinct CDR3 sequences; roughly 13% were observed only once. The top ten clonotypes cover about 1.5% of the sample.

Here is what the overall study found, with its caveats: VDJdb matching was skewed toward anti-spike CD8 responses and likely underestimated virus-specific expansions by missing private and CD4 specificities.

Sequenced sample: whole blood. This receptor was identified in an adult who was a healthcare worker with PCR-confirmed SARS-CoV-2 infection or an uninfected control (not recorded which). This sequence uses TRBV12-3 or TRBV12-4 and TRBJ1-2, with 8 junctional bases fitting TRBD1. The DNA sequence is TGTGCCAGCAGTTGGGGGACAGGCGTCTATGGCTACACCTTC. This translates into CASSWGTGVYGYTF.